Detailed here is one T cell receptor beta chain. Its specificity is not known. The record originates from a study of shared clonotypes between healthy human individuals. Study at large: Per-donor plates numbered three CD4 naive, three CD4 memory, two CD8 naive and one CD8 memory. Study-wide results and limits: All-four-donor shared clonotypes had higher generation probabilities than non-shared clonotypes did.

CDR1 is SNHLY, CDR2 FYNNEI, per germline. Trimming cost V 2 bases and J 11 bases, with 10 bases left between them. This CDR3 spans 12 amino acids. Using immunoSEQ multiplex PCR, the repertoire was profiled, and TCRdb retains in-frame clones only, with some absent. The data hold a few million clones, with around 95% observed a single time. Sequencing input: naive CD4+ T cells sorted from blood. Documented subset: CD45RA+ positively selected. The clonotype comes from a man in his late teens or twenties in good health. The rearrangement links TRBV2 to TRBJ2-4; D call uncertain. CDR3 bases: TGTGCCAGCAGTGAATTACTGACATTTCAGTACTTC. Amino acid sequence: CASSELLTFQYF.